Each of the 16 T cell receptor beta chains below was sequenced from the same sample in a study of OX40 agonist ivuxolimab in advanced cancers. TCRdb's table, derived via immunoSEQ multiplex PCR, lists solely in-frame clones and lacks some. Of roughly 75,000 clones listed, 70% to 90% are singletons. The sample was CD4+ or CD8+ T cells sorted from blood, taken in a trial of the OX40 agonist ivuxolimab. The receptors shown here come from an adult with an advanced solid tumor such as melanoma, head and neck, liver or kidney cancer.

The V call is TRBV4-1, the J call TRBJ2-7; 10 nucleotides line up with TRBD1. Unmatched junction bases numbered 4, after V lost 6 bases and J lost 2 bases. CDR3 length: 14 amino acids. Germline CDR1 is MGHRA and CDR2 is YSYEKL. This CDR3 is CASSPGTGAYEQYF. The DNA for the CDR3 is TGCGCCAGCAGTCCCGGGACAGGGGCCTACGAGCAGTACTTC.

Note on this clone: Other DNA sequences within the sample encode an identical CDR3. DNA for the CDR3: TGTGCCAGCAGCTTAGTTGGCACTGAAGCTTTCTTT. Translation: CASSLVGTEAFF. V and J are TRBV11-3 and TRBJ1-1; unclear D gene. The CDR3 length is 12 residues. Germline V gives CDR1 SGHNT, CDR2 YENEEA. V lost 1 base to trimming and J lost 4 bases, with 4 bases between them.

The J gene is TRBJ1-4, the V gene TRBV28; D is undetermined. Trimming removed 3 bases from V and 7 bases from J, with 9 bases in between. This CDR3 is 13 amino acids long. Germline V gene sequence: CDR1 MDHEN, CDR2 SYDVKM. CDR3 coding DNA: TGTGCCAGCAGTTTTGTCCCAAGTGAAAAACTGTTTTTT. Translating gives CASSFVPSEKLFF.

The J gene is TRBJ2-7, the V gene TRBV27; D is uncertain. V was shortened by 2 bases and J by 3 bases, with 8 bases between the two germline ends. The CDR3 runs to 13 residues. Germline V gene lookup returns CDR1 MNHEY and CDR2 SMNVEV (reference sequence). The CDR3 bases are TGTGCCAGCAGTTTAAATCGCTACTACGAGCAGTACTTC. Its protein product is CASSLNRYYEQYF.

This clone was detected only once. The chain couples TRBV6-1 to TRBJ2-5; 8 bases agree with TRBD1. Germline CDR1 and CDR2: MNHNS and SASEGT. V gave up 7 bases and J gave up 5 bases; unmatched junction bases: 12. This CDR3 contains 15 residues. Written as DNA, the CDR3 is TGTGCCAGCAATATCCTGACAGGGGCACAGGAGACCCAGTACTTC. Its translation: CASNILTGAQETQYF.

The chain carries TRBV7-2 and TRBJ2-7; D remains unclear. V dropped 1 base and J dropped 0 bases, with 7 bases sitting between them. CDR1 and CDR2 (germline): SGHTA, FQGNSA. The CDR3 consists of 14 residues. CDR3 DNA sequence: TGTGCCAGCAGCTTAGGTCTGAGCTCCTACGAGCAGTACTTC. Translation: CASSLGLSSYEQYF.

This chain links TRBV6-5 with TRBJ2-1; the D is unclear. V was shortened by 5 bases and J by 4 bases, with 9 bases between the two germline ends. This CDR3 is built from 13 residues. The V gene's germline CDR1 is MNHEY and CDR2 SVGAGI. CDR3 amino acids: CASSQSTYNEQFF. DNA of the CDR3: TGTGCCAGCAGTCAAAGTACGTACAATGAGCAGTTCTTC.

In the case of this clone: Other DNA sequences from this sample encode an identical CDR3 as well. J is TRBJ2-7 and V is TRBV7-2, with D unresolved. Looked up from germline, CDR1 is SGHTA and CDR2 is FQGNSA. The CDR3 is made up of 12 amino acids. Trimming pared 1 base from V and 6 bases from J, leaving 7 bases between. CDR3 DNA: TGTGCCAGCAGCTTAGGGGTGGGCGAGCAGTACTTC. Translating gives CASSLGVGEQYF.

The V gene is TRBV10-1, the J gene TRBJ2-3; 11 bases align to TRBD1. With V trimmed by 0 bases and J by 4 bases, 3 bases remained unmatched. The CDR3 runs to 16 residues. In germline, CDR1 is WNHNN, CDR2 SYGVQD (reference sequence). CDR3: CASSESRTGGADTQYF. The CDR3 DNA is TGCGCCAGCAGTGAGTCTAGGACAGGGGGCGCAGATACGCAGTATTTT.

CDR3: CASSLLTGNYNEQFF. The CDR3 region has the DNA TGTGCCAGCAGTTTATTAACAGGAAACTACAATGAGCAGTTCTTC. The chain is built from TRBV27 and TRBJ2-1; tentative D call: TRBD1 (5 bases). The CDR3 covers 15 residues. Germline V CDR1 and CDR2: MNHEY, SMNVEV (reference sequence). The V and J ends lost 1 base and 3 bases respectively, with 10 bases between them.

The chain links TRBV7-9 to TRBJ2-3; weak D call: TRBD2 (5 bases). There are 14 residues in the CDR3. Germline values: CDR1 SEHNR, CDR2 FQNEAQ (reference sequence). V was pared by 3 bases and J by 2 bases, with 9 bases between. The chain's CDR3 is CASSFGLFTDTQYF. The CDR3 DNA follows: TGTGCCAGCAGCTTCGGACTGTTCACAGATACGCAGTATTTT. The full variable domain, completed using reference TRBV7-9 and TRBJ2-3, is DTGVSQNPRHKITKRGQNVTFRCDPISEHNRLYWYRQTLGQGPEFLTYFQNEAQLEKSRLLSDRFSAERPKGSFSTLEIQRTEQGDSAMYLCASSFGLFTDTQYFGPGTRLTVL.

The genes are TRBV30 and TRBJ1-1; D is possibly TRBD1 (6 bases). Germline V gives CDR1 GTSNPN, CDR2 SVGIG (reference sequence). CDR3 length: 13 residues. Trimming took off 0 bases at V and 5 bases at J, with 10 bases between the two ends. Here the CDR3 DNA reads TGTGCCTGGAGTGTACAGGGAGATACTGAAGCTTTCTTT. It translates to CAWSVQGDTEAFF. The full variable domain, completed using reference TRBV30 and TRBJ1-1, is SQTIHQWPATLVQPVGSPLSLECTVEGTSNPNLYWYRQAAGRGLQLLFYSVGIGQISSEVPQNLSASRPQDRQFILSSKKLLLSDSGFYLCAWSVQGDTEAFFGQGTRLTVV.

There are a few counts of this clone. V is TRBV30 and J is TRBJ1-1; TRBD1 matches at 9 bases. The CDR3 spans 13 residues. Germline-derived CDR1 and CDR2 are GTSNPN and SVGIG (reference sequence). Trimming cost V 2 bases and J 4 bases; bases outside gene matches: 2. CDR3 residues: CAWSRDRATEAFF. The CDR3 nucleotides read TGTGCCTGGAGTCGGGACAGGGCCACTGAAGCTTTCTTT.

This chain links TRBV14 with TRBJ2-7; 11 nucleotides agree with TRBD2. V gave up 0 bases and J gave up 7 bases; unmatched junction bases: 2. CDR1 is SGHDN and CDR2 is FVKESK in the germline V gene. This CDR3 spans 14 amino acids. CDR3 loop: CASSQDWTSGEQYF. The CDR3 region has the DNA TGTGCCAGCAGCCAAGATTGGACTAGCGGGGAGCAGTACTTC.

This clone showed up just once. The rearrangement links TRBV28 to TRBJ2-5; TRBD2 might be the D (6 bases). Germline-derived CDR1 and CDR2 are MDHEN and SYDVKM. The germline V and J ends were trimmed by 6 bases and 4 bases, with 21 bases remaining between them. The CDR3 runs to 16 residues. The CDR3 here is CASRSPPAGPVETQYF. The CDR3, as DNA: TGTGCCAGCAGATCTCCCCCCGCGGGACCCGTAGAGACCCAGTACTTC.

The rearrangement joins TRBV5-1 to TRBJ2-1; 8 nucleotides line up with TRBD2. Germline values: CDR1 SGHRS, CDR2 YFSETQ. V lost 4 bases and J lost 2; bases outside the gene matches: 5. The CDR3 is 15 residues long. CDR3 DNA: TGCGCCAGCAGCAATGCGGGGGGACCCTACAATGAGCAGTTCTTC. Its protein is CASSNAGGPYNEQFF.